Below, one T cell receptor (beta chain) is given with its context. Unfractionated PBMC were spiked with known numbers of KT2 clone cells. This record belongs to a study of quantifying T cell responses using KT2 cells. Overall study: RNA was reverse transcribed with TCR alpha and beta constant-region primers.

The cDNA 3' end received a ligated oligonucleotide with a UMI. The first PCR ran approximately 4 cycles with an equimolar RC1.1 and RC1.2 beta primer mix. From the second PCR onward, TCR alpha and beta chains were processed separately. One entry per CDR3 protein results from TCRdb running MiXCR on the UMI-ligation and nested PCR reads. The sample has approximately 46,000 distinct CDR3 sequences; 9.5% to 13% are singletons. Germline assignment: CDR1 MNHNS and CDR2 SASEGT. The CDR3 spans 15 residues. J lost 3 bases, V lost 7 bases, and 8 bases had no gene match. The sample was PBMCs spiked with cells of the T cell clone KT2. The origin of this receptor is a human donor. This chain uses TRBV6-1 with TRBJ2-3; 9 bases align to TRBD1. The CDR3 DNA reads as TGTGCCAGCACAGACGGGACAGGGTTTACAGATACGCAGTATTTT. Translating gives CASTDGTGFTDTQYF.